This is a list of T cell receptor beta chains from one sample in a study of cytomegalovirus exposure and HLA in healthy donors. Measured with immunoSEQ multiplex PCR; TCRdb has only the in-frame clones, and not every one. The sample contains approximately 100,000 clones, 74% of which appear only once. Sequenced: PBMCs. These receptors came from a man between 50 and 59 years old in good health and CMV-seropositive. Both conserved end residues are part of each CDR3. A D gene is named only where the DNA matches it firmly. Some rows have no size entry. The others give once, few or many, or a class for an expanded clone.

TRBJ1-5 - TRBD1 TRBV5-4 TGTGCCAGCAGCCAGGGACAGGGCCAGCCCCAGCATTTT CASSQGQGQPQHF
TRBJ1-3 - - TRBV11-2 TGTGCCAGCAGCCGGGGTTCTGGGGGAAACACCATATATTTT CASSRGSGGNTIYF
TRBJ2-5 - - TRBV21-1 TGTGCCAGCAGCAAATACACGGAGCAAGAGACCCAGTACTTC CASSKYTEQETQYF
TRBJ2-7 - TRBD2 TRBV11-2 TGTGCCAGCAGCATCGGGGGGAACGAGCAGTACTTC CASSIGGNEQYF
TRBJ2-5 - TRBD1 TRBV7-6 TGTGCCAGCAGCTCCACCCGGACAGGGCAAGAGACCCAGTACTTC CASSSTRTGQETQYF
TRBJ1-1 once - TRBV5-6 TGTGCCAGCAGCCGAATGACAGCTATTATGAACACTGAAGCTTTCTTT CASSRMTAIMNTEAFF
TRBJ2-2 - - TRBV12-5 TGTGCTAGTGGCCCCTTTCAAGGGGGGAACACCGGGGAGCTGTTTTTT CASGPFQGGNTGELFF
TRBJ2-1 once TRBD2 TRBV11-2 TGTGCCAGCAGCCCAGGCGGGAGCTCCTACAATGAGCAGTTCTTC CASSPGGSSYNEQFF
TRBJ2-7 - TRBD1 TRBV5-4 TGTGCCAGCAGCATACGGAGACAGGGCTCCTACGAGCAGTACTTC CASSIRRQGSYEQYF
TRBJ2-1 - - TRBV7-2 TGTGCCAGCAGCGCACCTACTAGCAATGAGCAGTTCTTC CASSAPTSNEQFF
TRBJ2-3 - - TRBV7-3 TGTGCCAGCAGCTTATACGCGGGGAGCCCCACAGATACGCAGTATTTT CASSLYAGSPTDTQYF
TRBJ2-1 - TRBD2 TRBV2 TGTGCCAGCAGTGAAAGGGGGAGCGGGAGCTCCTACAATGAGCAGTTCTTC CASSERGSGSSYNEQFF
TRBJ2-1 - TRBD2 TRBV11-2 TGTGCCAGCAGCTTAGTAGTGGGACTAGCGGGCAAATACAATGAGCAGTTCTTC CASSLVVGLAGKYNEQFF
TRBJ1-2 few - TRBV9 TGTGCCAGCAGCGTAGGTTCTGTTAACTATGGCTACACCTTC CASSVGSVNYGYTF
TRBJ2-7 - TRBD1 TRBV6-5 TGTGCCAGCAGTTACCCCCCCGGACAGGGTGGAAACGAGCAGTACTTC CASSYPPGQGGNEQYF
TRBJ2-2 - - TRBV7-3 TGTGCCAGCAGCCCCTCGGGGCGGGATAACGGGGAGCTGTTTTTT CASSPSGRDNGELFF
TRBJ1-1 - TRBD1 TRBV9 TGTGCCAGCAGCGCCGGGACAGGGGGCACTGAAGCTTTCTTT CASSAGTGGTEAFF
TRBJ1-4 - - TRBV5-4 TGTGCCAGCAGCTTGGGAGCAGGGGTGGGTGAAAAACTGTTTTTT CASSLGAGVGEKLFF
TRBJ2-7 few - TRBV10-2 TGCGCCAGCAGTGAGTCGATCCAGGGGTCCGAGCAGTACTTC CASSESIQGSEQYF
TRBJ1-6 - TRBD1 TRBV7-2 TGTGCCAGCAGCTTAAACAGGGGCTCCTATAATTCACCCCTCCACTTT CASSLNRGSYNSPLHF
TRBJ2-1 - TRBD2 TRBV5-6 TGTGCCAGCAGCTTACTAGCGGGGTTTTACAATGAGCAGTTCTTC CASSLLAGFYNEQFF
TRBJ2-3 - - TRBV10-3 TGTGCCATCAGTGAGTCAACCACAACAGATACGCAGTATTTT CAISESTTTDTQYF
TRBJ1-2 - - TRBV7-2 TGTGCCAGCAGTACTAGAATGGGCTACACCTTC CASSTRMGYTF
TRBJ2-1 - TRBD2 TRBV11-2 TGTGCCAGCAGCCCCCGGACTAGCGGGGCCTCGGGTTACAATGAGCAGTTCTTC CASSPRTSGASGYNEQFF
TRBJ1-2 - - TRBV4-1 TGCGCCAGCAGCCAAGGGAGGGGCCTCCACTATGGCTACACCTTC CASSQGRGLHYGYTF
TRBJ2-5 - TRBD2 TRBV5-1 TGCGCCAGCAGCCCCACTGACGGGAGGGTGAAAGAGACCCAGTACTTC CASSPTDGRVKETQYF
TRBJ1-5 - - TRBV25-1 TGTGCCAGCAGTGAATCTAATGGGGCTCAGCCCCAGCATTTT CASSESNGAQPQHF
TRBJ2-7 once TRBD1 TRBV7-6 TGTGCCAGCAGCTTAGTAGGGACAGGGTTTGTCGACGAGCAGTACTTC CASSLVGTGFVDEQYF
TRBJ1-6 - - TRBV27 TGTGCCAGCAGTTTATTCAGGGGCGGTTCACCCCTCCACTTT CASSLFRGGSPLHF
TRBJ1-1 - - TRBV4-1 TGCGCCAGCAGCCAAGTGGCGGGCTTCCATGGAGCTTTCTTT CASSQVAGFHGAFF
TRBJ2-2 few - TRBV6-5 TGTGCCAGCAGTGCCCCGGGGTCCAGGGAGCTGTTTTTT CASSAPGSRELFF
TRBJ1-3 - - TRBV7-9 TGTGCCAGCAGCGCGACAGCAGACTCTGGAAACACCATATATTTT CASSATADSGNTIYF
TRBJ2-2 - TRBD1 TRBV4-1 TGCGCCAGCAGCCGGGACAGGAGGGCCGGGGAGCTGTTTTTT CASSRDRRAGELFF
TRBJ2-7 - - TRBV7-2 TGTGCCAGCAGCGTGACAGGATCCTACGAGCAGTACTTC CASSVTGSYEQYF
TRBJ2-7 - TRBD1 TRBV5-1 TGCGCCAGCAGCTTGGGTAGACAGGGGTACGAGCAGTACTTC CASSLGRQGYEQYF
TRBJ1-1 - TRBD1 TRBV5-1 TGCGCCAGCAGCTCAGGGGACAGGGGGGCCGCTGAAGCTTTCTTT CASSSGDRGAAEAFF
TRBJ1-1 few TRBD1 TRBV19 TGTGCCAGTAGTGGGGGGGACAGGGGGAACACTGAAGCTTTCTTT CASSGGDRGNTEAFF
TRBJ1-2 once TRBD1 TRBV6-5 TGTGCCAGCAGTTACTCCTCAGCCGGGACAGGGTTTGGCTACACCTTC CASSYSSAGTGFGYTF
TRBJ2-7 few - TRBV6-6 TGTGCCAGCAGGAGGACAGCTTCCTCCTACGAGCAGTACTTC CASRRTASSYEQYF
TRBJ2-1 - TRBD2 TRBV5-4 TGTGCCAGCAGCTTGCGGCTAGCGGGGTATGAGCAGTTCTTC CASSLRLAGYEQFF
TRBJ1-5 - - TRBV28 TGTGCCAGCAGTCCATACCGGCAGCCCCAGCATTTT CASSPYRQPQHF
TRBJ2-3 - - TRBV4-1 TGCGCCAGCAGCCCGGGGACTCACACAGATACGCAGTATTTT CASSPGTHTDTQYF
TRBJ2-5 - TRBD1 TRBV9 TGTGCCAGCAGCGTTTTTCAGGGGGACCAAGAGACCCAGTACTTC CASSVFQGDQETQYF
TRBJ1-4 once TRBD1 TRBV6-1 TGTGCCAGCAGTGCAGGACAGGAGATTTGGAGGGCAACTAATGAAAAACTGTTTTTT CASSAGQEIWRATNEKLFF
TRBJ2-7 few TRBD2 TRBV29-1 TGCAGCGTTGAAGGGGATAGGACTAGCGGGAAGAACTACGAGCAGTACTTC CSVEGDRTSGKNYEQYF
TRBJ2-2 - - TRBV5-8 TGTGCCAGCAGCTTGGGATCGACTGAGGGCATCGGGGAGCTGTTTTTT CASSLGSTEGIGELFF
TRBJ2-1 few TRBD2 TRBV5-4 TGTAAAGCTGGGGCGTGGGGTAGCGGGAGGGTGGATGAGCAGTTCTTC CKAGAWGSGRVDEQFF
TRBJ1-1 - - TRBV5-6 TGTGCCAGCAGCTCGTTCAGGGAAGCTTTCTTT CASSSFREAFF
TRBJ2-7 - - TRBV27 TGTGCCAGCAGCTCCGGGACTGAGACCTACGAGCAGTACTTC CASSSGTETYEQYF
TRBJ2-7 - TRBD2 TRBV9 TGTGCCAGCAGCGTACGGCGGGAGGGCCCCTACGAGCAGTACTTC CASSVRREGPYEQYF
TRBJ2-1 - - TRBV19 TGTGCCAGTAGTATATACGGACCGGCGGGTAATGAGCAGTTCTTC CASSIYGPAGNEQFF
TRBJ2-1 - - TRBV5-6 TGTGCCAGCAGCTCACCGCCCACTCGACAAAACAATGAGCAGTTCTTC CASSSPPTRQNNEQFF
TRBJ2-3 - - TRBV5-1 TGCGCCAGCAGCTTGGGAGGGGGTTCGCAGACAGATACGCAGTATTTT CASSLGGGSQTDTQYF
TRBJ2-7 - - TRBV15 TGTGCCACCAGCAGGGGGAGCTTTACCTACGAGCAGTACTTC CATSRGSFTYEQYF